Given below is one TCR beta chain in context. There is no known antigen for this receptor. It has no much larger one-base neighbor in the sample; base qualities were not kept. This sample was included in a study of cytomegalovirus exposure and HLA in healthy donors (TCRdb year 2017). For the wider study: The 500 to 800 repertoires of the first cohort and the approximately 130 validation repertoires were produced on the same platform, according to a later analysis. The study aimed to test whether cataloging public T cell receptors could reveal signatures of past pathogen exposure. In addition to the first cohort of roughly 670 subjects, a separate validation cohort of over 90 different subjects was used. To predict cytomegalovirus infection status, the study combined high-throughput TCR immunosequencing, statistical association of individual TCRs with disease status, and machine learning.

The CDR3 sequence holds 14 residues, the cysteine and phenylalanine included. This entry keeps only the CDR3 DNA: 42 bases, framed from base 1. Trimming takes 4 bases from V and 2 bases from J, and the germline ends sit 12 bases apart. CDR1 and CDR2, per the germline V gene (reference sequence), are SEHNR and FQNEAQ. Library preparation was by the immunoSEQ multiplex PCR assay. The study's own analysis went as follows. A statistical classification framework was built for diagnosing cytomegalovirus status from the catalog of TCR beta chain sequences. Here the immuneACCESS table is served through TCRdb, limited to in-frame sequences with V and J called. Missing clones are a known gap in these copies; in checked studies unresolved V genes cover under half, and the rest lacks a known reason. D and trimming were read from the DNA, whereas the V and J calls and clone size are those reported in that table. In all, the sample holds around 160,000 clones, and more than 70% of those were seen once. The leading ten clones occupy 2.5% to 3.5% of the sample.

What the work shows at the level of the full study, not this receptor alone: While some public TCRs were present in many individuals, most TCR sequences turned up only very rarely across donors. The authors suggested that the approach could potentially be generalized to other disease states and immunological phenotypes. A later analysis found that TCRs clustered in the first cohort also tended to co-occur in the roughly 120 validation repertoires, with just under 95% of cluster scores above 0. The study listed 164 TCR beta chains as associated with cytomegalovirus. The classifier was reported to diagnose cytomegalovirus status with high specificity and sensitivity in both the original cohort and the validation cohort. A later analysis had no HLA typing for the validation cohort, so co-occurrence there was scored across all 110 or so repertoires. In vitro tests confirmed that a few of the cytomegalovirus-associated TCR beta chains recognize cytomegalovirus antigens.

Separate from the approximately 670-subject first cohort, the validation cohort of 95 to 150 subjects was the group to which the donors belonged. This receptor was identified in a man in his late teens or twenties in good health and CMV-seronegative. The sequencing sample was made of PBMCs. The rearrangement joined TRBV7-9 to TRBJ2-7; a weak D assignment points to TRBD1 (6 bases agree). The CDR3 region has the sequence CASSSPTGTYEQYF. The DNA reads as follows: TGTGCCAGCAGCTCCCCGACAGGAACCTACGAGCAGTACTTC.